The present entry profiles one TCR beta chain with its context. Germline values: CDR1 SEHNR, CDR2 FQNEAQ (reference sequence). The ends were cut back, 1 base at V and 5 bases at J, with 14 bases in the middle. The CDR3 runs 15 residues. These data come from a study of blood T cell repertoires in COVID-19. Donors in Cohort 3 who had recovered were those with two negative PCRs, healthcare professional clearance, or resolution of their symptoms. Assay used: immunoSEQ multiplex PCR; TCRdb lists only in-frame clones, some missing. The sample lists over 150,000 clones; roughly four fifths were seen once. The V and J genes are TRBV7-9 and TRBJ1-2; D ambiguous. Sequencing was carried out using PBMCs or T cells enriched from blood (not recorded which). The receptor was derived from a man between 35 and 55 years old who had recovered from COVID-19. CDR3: CASSLDFGSGYGYTF. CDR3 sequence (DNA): TGTGCCAGCAGCTTAGACTTTGGGTCGGGTTATGGCTACACCTTC.